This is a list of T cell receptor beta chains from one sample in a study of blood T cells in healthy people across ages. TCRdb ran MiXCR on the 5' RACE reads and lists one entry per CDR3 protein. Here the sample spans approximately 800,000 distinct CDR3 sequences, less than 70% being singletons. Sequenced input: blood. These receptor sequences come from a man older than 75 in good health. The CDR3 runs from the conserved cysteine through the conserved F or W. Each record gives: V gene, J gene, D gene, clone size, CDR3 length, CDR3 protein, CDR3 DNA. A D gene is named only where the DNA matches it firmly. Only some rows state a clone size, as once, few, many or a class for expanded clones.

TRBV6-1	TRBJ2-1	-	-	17	CASSEFWLGSSYNEQFF	TGTGCCAGCAGTGAATTTTGGCTGGGGAGCTCCTACAATGAGCAGTTCTTC
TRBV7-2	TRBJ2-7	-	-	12	CASSRYSYEQYF	TGTGCCAGCAGCCGTTATTCCTACGAGCAGTACTTC
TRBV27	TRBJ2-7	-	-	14	CASRRDGKPYEQYF	TGTGCCAGCCGCCGGGACGGCAAGCCCTACGAGCAGTACTTC
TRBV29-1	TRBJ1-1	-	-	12	CSVARGNTEAFF	TGCAGCGTTGCCCGGGGAAACACTGAAGCTTTCTTT
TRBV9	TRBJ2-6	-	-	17	CASSVAGGYSGANVLTF	TGTGCCAGCAGCGTAGCTGGGGGATACTCTGGGGCCAACGTCCTGACTTTC
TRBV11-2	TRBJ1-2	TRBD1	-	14	CASSRTGESYGYTF	TGTGCCAGCAGCCGGACAGGGGAGAGCTATGGCTACACCTTC
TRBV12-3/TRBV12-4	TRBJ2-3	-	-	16	CASSLLLALDSDTQYF	TGTGCCAGCAGTTTGTTGCTAGCGTTAGATTCAGATACGCAGTATTTT
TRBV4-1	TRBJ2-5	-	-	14	CASSLSGLPETQYF	TGCGCCAGCAGCCTGTCGGGACTCCCAGAGACCCAGTACTTC
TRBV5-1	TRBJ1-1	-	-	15	CASSLEGVWDTEAFF	TGCGCCAGCAGCTTGGAAGGGGTGTGGGACACTGAAGCTTTCTTT
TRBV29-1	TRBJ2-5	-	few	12	CSVGAASAEEYF	TGCAGCGTTGGCGCGGCTAGCGCCGAAGAGTACTTC
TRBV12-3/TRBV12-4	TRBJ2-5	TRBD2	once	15	CASSLGLAGYETQYF	TGTGCCAGCAGTTTAGGGCTAGCGGGGTATGAGACCCAGTACTTC
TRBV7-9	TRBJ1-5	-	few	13	CASSPGYNQPQHF	TGTGCCAGCAGCCCGGGGTACAATCAGCCCCAGCATTTT
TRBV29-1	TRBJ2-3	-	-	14	CSVDGAQSTETQYF	TGCAGCGTTGATGGGGCGCAATCCACAGAGACGCAGTATTTT
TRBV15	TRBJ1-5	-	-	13	CATSRDPNQPQHF	TGTGCCACCAGCAGAGACCCCAATCAGCCCCAGCATTTT
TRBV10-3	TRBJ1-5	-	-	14	CAISEAQGGQPQHF	TGTGCCATCAGTGAGGCACAGGGTGGCCAGCCCCAGCATTTT
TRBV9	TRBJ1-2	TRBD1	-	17	CASSSSVADRANYGYTF	TGTGCCAGCAGCTCTAGCGTCGCCGACAGGGCAAACTATGGCTACACCTTC
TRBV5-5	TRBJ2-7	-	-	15	CASSSAGRDGYEQYF	TGTGCCAGCAGCTCGGCCGGCCGGGACGGCTACGAGCAGTACTTC
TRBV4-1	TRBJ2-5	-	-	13	CASSQGVIETQYF	TGCGCCAGCAGCCAAGGGGTGATTGAGACCCAGTACTTC
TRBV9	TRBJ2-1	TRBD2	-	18	CTSSVGPQGGGSRDEQFF	TGTACCAGCAGCGTAGGGCCGCAGGGAGGCGGGAGTAGGGATGAGCAGTTCTTC
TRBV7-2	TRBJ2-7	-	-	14	CASSLDTVVDEQYF	TGTGCCAGCAGCTTAGACACGGTTGTGGACGAGCAGTACTTC
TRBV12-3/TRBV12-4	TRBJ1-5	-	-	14	CASSRGGGNQPQHF	TGTGCCAGCAGCCGAGGGGGGGGCAATCAGCCCCAGCATTTT
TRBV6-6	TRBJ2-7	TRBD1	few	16	CASSYSGTDFSYEQYF	TGTGCCAGCAGTTACTCCGGGACAGACTTCTCCTACGAGCAGTACTTC
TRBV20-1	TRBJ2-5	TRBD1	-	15	CSSRPRGTYQETQYF	TGCAGTTCCCGGCCCAGGGGGACGTACCAAGAGACCCAGTACTTC
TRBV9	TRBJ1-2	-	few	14	CASSVPGQRRSYTF	TGTGCCAGCAGCGTTCCTGGACAGCGGAGGAGCTACACCTTC
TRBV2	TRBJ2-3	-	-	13	CASRTYSTDTQYF	TGTGCCAGCAGGACATACAGCACAGATACGCAGTATTTT
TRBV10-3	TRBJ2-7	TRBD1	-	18	CAISEWQGDFPRNYEQYF	TGTGCCATCAGTGAGTGGCAGGGGGATTTCCCACGGAACTACGAGCAGTACTTC
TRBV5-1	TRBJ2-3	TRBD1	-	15	CASSLDRGATDTQYF	TGCGCCAGCAGCTTGGACAGGGGTGCCACAGATACGCAGTATTTT
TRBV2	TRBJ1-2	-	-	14	CASSAIGINYGYTF	TGTGCCAGCAGTGCCATAGGGATTAACTATGGCTACACCTTC
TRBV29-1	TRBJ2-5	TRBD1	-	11	CSVEEGDRSYF	TGCAGCGTTGAAGAGGGGGACAGGTCGTACTTC
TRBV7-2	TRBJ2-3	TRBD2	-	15	CASSSLAGATDTQYF	TGTGCCAGCAGCTCCTTAGCGGGGGCCACAGATACGCAGTATTTT
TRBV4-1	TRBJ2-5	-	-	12	CASSQGRLEQYF	TGCGCCAGCAGCCAAGGTCGACTTGAGCAGTACTTC
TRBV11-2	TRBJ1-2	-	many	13	CASSPDNLGGYTF	TGTGCCAGCAGCCCAGACAATCTGGGCGGCTACACCTTC
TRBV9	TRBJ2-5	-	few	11	CASSAMETQYF	TGTGCCAGCAGCGCGATGGAGACCCAGTACTTC
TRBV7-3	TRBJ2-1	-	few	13	CASSPRPLNEQFF	TGTGCCAGCAGCCCCCGACCGCTCAATGAGCAGTTCTTC
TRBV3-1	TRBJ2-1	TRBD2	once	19	CASSPLRPGTSGSWREQFF	TGTGCCAGCAGCCCACTTCGTCCCGGGACTAGCGGGAGTTGGAGGGAGCAGTTCTTC
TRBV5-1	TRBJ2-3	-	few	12	CASSGGSDTQYF	TGCGCCAGCAGCGGAGGGTCAGATACGCAGTATTTT
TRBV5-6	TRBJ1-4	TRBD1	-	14	CASSPGQLIEKLFF	TGTGCCAGCAGCCCGGGACAGCTAATAGAAAAACTGTTTTTT
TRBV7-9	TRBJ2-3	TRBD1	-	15	CASSSQRGQVGYAYF	TGTGCCAGCAGCTCCCAACGGGGACAGGTGGGATACGCGTATTTT
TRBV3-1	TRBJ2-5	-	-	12	CASSQFEGLAYF	TGTGCCAGCAGCCAATTTGAAGGGCTCGCGTACTTC
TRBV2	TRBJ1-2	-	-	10	CASRAYGYTF	TGTGCCAGCAGGGCCTATGGCTACACCTTC
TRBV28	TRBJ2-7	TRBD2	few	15	CASSGGSSGAYEQYF	TGTGCCAGCAGTGGTGGGTCTAGCGGGGCCTACGAGCAGTACTTC
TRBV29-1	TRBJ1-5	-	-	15	CSVEDAGGINQPQHF	TGCAGCGTTGAAGATGCCGGCGGGATCAATCAGCCCCAGCATTTT
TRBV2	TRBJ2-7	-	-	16	CASSFQGGNWAYEQYF	TGTGCCAGCAGTTTCCAAGGGGGAAATTGGGCCTACGAGCAGTACTTC
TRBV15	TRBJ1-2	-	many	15	CATSRDSQGSYGYTF	TGTGCCACCAGCAGAGATTCCCAGGGAAGTTATGGCTACACCTTC
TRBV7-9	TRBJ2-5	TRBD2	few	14	CASTPTSAQETQYF	TGTGCCAGCACCCCAACTAGCGCACAAGAGACCCAGTACTTC